Each of the 32 T cell receptor beta chains below was sequenced from the same sample in a study of blood T cells in healthy people across ages. A second PCR, run for roughly 7 to 11 cycles, used a sample-barcoded 5' primer plus a J-beta primer mix. Each CDR3 protein is one row after TCRdb ran MiXCR on the 5' RACE reads. The sample lists 750,000 to 1,000,000 distinct CDR3 sequences, just under 30% occurring once. These data are also associated with another study on T cells of mothers and their children.

The source material was blood. All receptors derive from a woman aged 40 to 50 in good health.

This clonotype showed up just a few times. The rearrangement uses TRBV12-3 or TRBV12-4 and TRBJ1-5, with D perhaps TRBD1 (5 bases). V was cut by 6 bases and J by 4 bases, with 13 bases left in between. The length of the CDR3 is 14 residues. The CDR3 region is CASREGQINQPQHF. CDR3 bases: TGTGCCAGCAGAGAGGGGCAGATAAATCAGCCCCAGCATTTT.

V usage is TRBV3-1 and J usage is TRBJ1-3; D is undetermined. V was trimmed by 4 bases and J by 6 bases, leaving 7 bases between them. The CDR3 totals 12 residues. Germline V gene data show CDR1 as LGHDT and CDR2 as YNNKEL (reference sequence). The CDR3 region is CASSPQENTIYF. In DNA, the CDR3 is TGTGCCAGCAGCCCTCAGGAAAACACCATATATTTT.

The chain combines TRBV27 with TRBJ1-1, with a weak D call TRBD1 (5 bases). The CDR3 sequence is 14 residues long. CDR1 is MNHEY, CDR2 SMNVEV, per germline (reference sequence). V lost 4 bases to trimming and J lost 6 bases, with 15 bases between them. CDR3 sequence reads: CASSSRTGGPEAFF. In DNA, the CDR3 is TGTGCCAGCAGTTCCCGGACGGGGGGACCTGAAGCTTTCTTT.

In this sample, this clonotype turned up many times. J is TRBJ2-7 and V is TRBV4-1; 9 nucleotides line up with TRBD1. Trimming took 3 bases from V and 2 from J; bases not matched to a gene: 8. Germline-derived CDR1 and CDR2 are MGHRA and YSYEKL. This CDR3 is 16 amino acids long. The CDR3 protein is CASSQVSGQGPYEQYF. The DNA for the CDR3 is TGCGCCAGCAGCCAGGTCTCGGGACAGGGACCCTACGAGCAGTACTTC.

The chain joins TRBV5-8 to TRBJ1-2; D unclear. The CDR3 has 16 residues. Germline assignment: CDR1 SGHTS and CDR2 YDEGEE. Trimming left V 4 bases short and J 2 bases short, with 18 bases between. The CDR3 region has the DNA TGTGCCAGCAGCCCGCGCTACTTCAAGGGCAACTATGGCTACACCTTC. This sequence encodes CASSPRYFKGNYGYTF.

This clonotype occurred many times. The V gene is TRBV5-5, the J gene TRBJ1-2, with D maybe TRBD1 (6 bases). The germline V gene encodes CDR1 SGHKS and CDR2 YYEKEE (reference sequence). This CDR3 spans 12 amino acids. Trimming took 4 bases from V and 7 from J, leaving 11 bases between them. The CDR3 spells CASSRQTGGYTF. DNA of the CDR3: TGTGCCAGCAGCAGACAGACAGGTGGCTACACCTTC.

This clonotype showed up just a few times. V usage is TRBV7-2 and J usage is TRBJ2-2; the D gene is possibly TRBD2 (5 bases). The germline V gene has CDR1 SGHTA and CDR2 FQGNSA. V was trimmed by 1 base and J by 5 bases, leaving 8 bases between them. This CDR3 spans 14 amino acids. For the CDR3, the DNA is TGTGCCAGCAGCTTAGGAGGGATGACCGGGGAGCTGTTTTTT. Its protein product is CASSLGGMTGELFF.

The V call is TRBV28, the J call TRBJ2-1; D not certain. Germline V lookup: CDR1 MDHEN, CDR2 SYDVKM. V was clipped by 3 bases and J by 5 bases, with 11 bases between them. This CDR3 contains 14 residues. CDR3 region: CASSFHGSNNEQFF. The CDR3 DNA follows: TGTGCCAGCAGTTTTCATGGATCCAACAATGAGCAGTTCTTC.

This clonotype appeared a few times. This chain joins TRBV12-3 or TRBV12-4 and TRBJ2-1, with D perhaps matching TRBD1 (6 bases). This CDR3 contains 15 residues. Trimming cost V 4 bases and J 0 bases, with 10 bases left between them. The CDR3 sequence: CASSWGQSSYNEQFF. The CDR3 nucleotides read TGTGCCAGCAGTTGGGGGCAGAGCTCCTACAATGAGCAGTTCTTC.

The chain combines TRBV18 with TRBJ1-4; perhaps TRBD1 as D (5 bases). Germline-derived CDR1 and CDR2 are KGHSH and LQKENI. CDR3 length: 13 residues. The V and J ends lost 3 bases and 5 bases respectively, with 7 bases between them. The CDR3 loop reads CASSPGRNEKLFF. In nucleotides, the CDR3 is TGTGCCAGCTCACCGGGACGGAATGAAAAACTGTTTTTT. The full variable domain, in which reference TRBV18 and TRBJ1-4 provide the parts outside the CDR3, is NAGVMQNPRHLVRRRGQEARLRCSPMKGHSHVYWYRQLPEEGLKFMVYLQKENIIDESGMPKERFSAEFPKEGPSILRIQQVVRGDSAAYFCASSPGRNEKLFFGSGTQLSVL.

This clonotype was picked up many times. This chain joins TRBV2 and TRBJ2-6; a possible D gene is TRBD1 (6 bases). CDR3 length equals 15 residues. Germline CDR1 is SNHLY and CDR2 is FYNNEI. V lost 3 bases and J lost 2, with 8 bases in between. CDR3 in amino acids: CASSESGAGANVLTF. CDR3 nucleotide sequence: TGTGCCAGCAGTGAGTCAGGGGCTGGGGCCAACGTCCTGACTTTC.

This clonotype was detected only a few times. This sequence joins TRBV20-1 and TRBJ2-7; TRBD2 matches at 7 bases. Per the germline V gene, CDR1 is DFQATT and CDR2 is SNEGSKA (reference sequence). CDR3 length: 12 amino acids. Unmatched junction bases numbered 3, after V lost 3 bases and J lost 4 bases. This chain's CDR3 is CSASGGGYEQYF. The DNA for the CDR3 is TGCAGTGCTAGCGGCGGGGGATACGAGCAGTACTTC.

Only a few counts were recorded for this clonotype. The chain couples TRBV4-2 to TRBJ2-3; the D is unclear. The CDR3 spans 16 residues. The V end was cut by 2 bases, the J end by 1 base, with 13 bases between. CDR1 LGHNA and CDR2 YNFKEQ come from the germline V gene. The CDR3 sequence: CASSQSTRGGTDTQYF. The CDR3 DNA follows: TGTGCCAGCAGCCAATCCACGAGAGGAGGCACAGATACGCAGTATTTT.

This clonotype was recorded once. This sequence may be a read error, since a much larger clone differs from it by one base. The genes are TRBV20-1 and TRBJ2-7; 8 nucleotides agree with TRBD2. The CDR3 is 13 amino acids. V trimming: 3 bases; J trimming: 2 bases; junction bases outside the gene matches: 3. Germline CDR1 is DFQATT and CDR2 is SNEGSKA (reference sequence). In nucleotides, the CDR3 is TGCAGTGCTAGTGACGGGAGGGCCTACGAGCAGTACTTC. Its translation is CSASDGRAYEQYF.

For this clonotype: Its ends do not fully match the called genes, so a read error is possible. The genes are TRBV7-2 and TRBJ2-7; perhaps TRBD1 as D (5 bases). CDR3 length: 15 amino acids. Per the germline V gene, CDR1 is SGHTA and CDR2 is FQGNSA. CDR3 coding DNA: TGTGCCAGCAGGTTAGATGGGGCCATCTCCTACGAGCAGTACTTC. This codes for CASRLDGAISYEQYF. The complete variable domain, with remaining parts taken from reference TRBV7-2 and TRBJ2-7, reads GAGVSQSPSNKVTEKGKDVELRCDPISGHTALYWYRQSLGQGLEFLIYFQGNSAPDKSGLPSDRFSAERTGGSVSTLTIQRTQQEDSAVYLCASRLDGAISYEQYFGPGTRLTVT.

The chain has TRBV12-3 or TRBV12-4 and TRBJ2-7, with 8 positions matching TRBD1. This CDR3 is built from 15 residues. V shed 10 bases and J 0 bases; nucleotides not matched to a gene: 11. The DNA for the CDR3 is TGTGCCATAATTAAGCCGGGACAGGACTCCTACGAGCAGTACTTC. Residues: CAIIKPGQDSYEQYF.

The chain employs TRBV20-1 and TRBJ2-7; D is unresolved. V lost 4 bases, J lost 7 bases, and 17 bases lay in between. Germline lookup yields CDR1 DFQATT and CDR2 SNEGSKA (reference sequence). The CDR3 totals 13 residues. The CDR3 spells CSAMDAAVGEQYF. The CDR3 DNA reads as TGCAGTGCTATGGACGCCGCAGTGGGGGAGCAGTACTTC.

This clonotype was picked up a small number of times. The CDR3 protein is CASSAFDRNTEAFF. The CDR3 coding sequence is TGTGCCAGCAGTGCATTCGACAGGAACACTGAAGCTTTCTTT. The chain is built from TRBV5-5 and TRBJ1-1; D may be TRBD1 (5 bases). This CDR3 has 14 residues. The V gene's germline CDR1 is SGHKS and CDR2 YYEKEE (reference sequence). V dropped 5 bases and J dropped 1 base, with 12 bases sitting between them.

This clonotype was found a few times. The CDR3 DNA is TGTGCCAGCAGCCCCTGGACTAGCGGATACAATGAGCAGTACTTC. This translates into CASSPWTSGYNEQYF. The J gene is TRBJ2-7, the V gene TRBV7-2; the match to TRBD2 covers 10 bases. Germline CDR1 is SGHTA and CDR2 is FQGNSA. The CDR3 sequence is 15 residues long. V trimming: 5 bases; J trimming: 7 bases; junction bases outside the gene matches: 11.

The V call is TRBV20-1, the J call TRBJ1-1; D is undetermined. Trimming shortened V by 0 bases and J by 1 base, and 12 bases separated the two germline ends. CDR3 size: 15 residues. Germline V lookup: CDR1 DFQATT, CDR2 SNEGSKA (reference sequence). The CDR3 protein is CSARDPFGGNTEAFF. CDR3 nucleotides: TGCAGTGCTAGAGACCCCTTTGGCGGGAACACTGAAGCTTTCTTT.

This clonotype showed up just a few times. The J gene is TRBJ1-5, the V gene TRBV7-2, with D uncertain. Between the trimmed V and J ends, which lost 1 base and 8 bases, there was a span of 9 bases. The germline CDR1 and CDR2 sequences are SGHTA and FQGNSA. This CDR3 has 13 amino acids. Here the CDR3 DNA reads TGTGCCAGCAGCTTAGGGGAGCGAGAGCCCCAGCATTTT. This encodes CASSLGEREPQHF.

This chain joins TRBV15 and TRBJ2-5, with D maybe TRBD1 (6 bases). Trimming took off 2 bases at V and 0 bases at J, with 10 bases between the two ends. CDR1 is LNHNV, CDR2 YYDKDF, per germline (reference sequence). CDR3 length equals 15 residues. CDR3 in amino acids: CATSRITGNQETQYF. The CDR3 region has the DNA TGTGCCACCAGCAGAATAACAGGGAACCAAGAGACCCAGTACTTC.

This clonotype was detected many times. The rearrangement uses TRBV7-2 and TRBJ1-2; no definite D call. V gave up 5 bases and J gave up 4 bases, with 5 bases separating them. Germline-derived CDR1 and CDR2 are SGHTA and FQGNSA. This CDR3 is built from 11 residues. The CDR3 sequence: CASSQVYGYTF. As DNA, the CDR3 is TGTGCCAGCAGCCAGGTCTATGGCTACACCTTC.

The J gene is TRBJ1-3, the V gene TRBV7-2, with D possibly being TRBD1 (6 bases). Germline V gene sequence: CDR1 SGHTA, CDR2 FQGNSA. The CDR3 is made up of 16 amino acids. V was clipped by 1 base and J by 4 bases, with 14 bases between them. This CDR3 reads CASSLVLQGRGNTIYF. CDR3 sequence (DNA): TGTGCCAGCAGCTTAGTATTACAGGGAAGAGGAAACACCATATATTTT.

In this sample, this clonotype turned up a few times. V and J are TRBV7-9 and TRBJ1-1; D is undetermined. The ends were cut back, 1 base at V and 1 base at J, with 10 bases in the middle. The CDR3 runs 15 residues. The V gene's germline CDR1 is SEHNR and CDR2 FQNEAQ (reference sequence). CDR3 DNA sequence: TGTGCCAGCAGCTTAGTAATAGGTCGGAACACTGAAGCTTTCTTT. Translated, it gives CASSLVIGRNTEAFF. Based on the CDR3 plus reference TRBV7-9 and TRBJ1-1, the full variable domain is DTGVSQNPRHKITKRGQNVTFRCDPISEHNRLYWYRQTLGQGPEFLTYFQNEAQLEKSRLLSDRFSAERPKGSFSTLEIQRTEQGDSAMYLCASSLVIGRNTEAFFGQGTRLTVV.

Comment on this clonotype: A much more abundant neighbour one base away suggests this may be a read error. V gene TRBV4-3 combines with J gene TRBJ2-1, with D uncertain. Germline V lookup: CDR1 LGHNA, CDR2 YSLEER. The CDR3 length is 15 residues. The V end was cut by 4 bases, the J end by 0 bases, with 10 bases between. CDR3 nucleotides: TGCGCCAGCAGCCGAGGATTAAGCTCCTACAATGAGCAGTTCTTC. Translated: CASSRGLSSYNEQFF.

This clonotype was seen a few times. The chain joins TRBV28 to TRBJ2-2; 13 bases align to TRBD2. This CDR3 contains 16 residues. Germline V gene sequence: CDR1 MDHEN, CDR2 SYDVKM. V lost 8 bases, J lost 3 bases, and 6 bases stayed unmatched. CDR3 in DNA: TGTGCCAGCCTTGCGACTAGCGGGGGGTACACCGGGGAGCTGTTTTTT. The encoded protein is CASLATSGGYTGELFF.

As for this clonotype: A single base separates this from a much larger clone, so it may be a read error. V gene TRBV7-9 combines with J gene TRBJ2-7; 10 bases match TRBD1. In germline, CDR1 is SEHNR, CDR2 FQNEAQ (reference sequence). The CDR3 extends over 15 amino acids. The CDR3, as DNA: TGTGCCAGCAGCTCGGGGACAGGGGCTTCATACGGGCAGTACTTC. Residues: CASSSGTGASYGQYF.

This clonotype was seen at least ten times. The chain links TRBV18 to TRBJ2-7; D is uncertain. The CDR3 has 12 residues. Germline V gene sequence: CDR1 KGHSH, CDR2 LQKENI. Deletions cut 2 bases from V and 2 bases from J, with 4 bases between. CDR3 coding DNA: TGTGCCAGCTCACCAACCCCCTACGAGCAGTACTTC. Amino acid sequence: CASSPTPYEQYF.

This clonotype has just a few counts. The gene calls are TRBV11-2 and TRBJ2-3; the match to TRBD2 covers 8 bases. Germline loops: CDR1 SGHAT, CDR2 FQNNGV. The CDR3 has 15 amino acids. After removal of 8 bases from V and 4 bases from J, the junction contained 11 bases not matched to a gene. The CDR3 region is CASGTPGGGPDTQYF. CDR3 nucleotide sequence: TGTGCCAGCGGCACGCCGGGCGGGGGGCCAGATACGCAGTATTTT. The entire variable domain, with the rest obtained from reference TRBV11-2 and TRBJ2-3, is as follows: EAGVAQSPRYKIIEKRQSVAFWCNPISGHATLYWYQQILGQGPKLLIQFQNNGVVDDSQLPKDRFSAERLKGVDSTLKIQPAKLEDSAVYLCASGTPGGGPDTQYFGPGTRLTVL.

This clonotype was seen repeatedly, ten times or more. The chain uses TRBV5-1 and TRBJ2-7; D may be TRBD2 (5 bases). This CDR3 is built from 15 residues. V gave up 1 base and J gave up 1 base, with 12 bases separating them. The germline gives CDR1 SGHRS, CDR2 YFSETQ. This CDR3 is CASSLIGWESYEQYF. The CDR3 coding sequence is TGCGCCAGCAGCTTGATAGGGTGGGAGTCCTACGAGCAGTACTTC.

The sample holds many counts of this clonotype. This chain links TRBV4-1 with TRBJ2-1; 11 bases align to TRBD2. Germline assignment: CDR1 MGHRA and CDR2 YSYEKL. Trimming removed 1 base from V and 6 bases from J; junction bases left unmatched: 2. CDR3 length: 15 amino acids. The CDR3 coding sequence is TGCGCCAGCAGCCAAGTAGCGGGGGGGCCCAATGAGCAGTTCTTC. Encoded protein: CASSQVAGGPNEQFF.